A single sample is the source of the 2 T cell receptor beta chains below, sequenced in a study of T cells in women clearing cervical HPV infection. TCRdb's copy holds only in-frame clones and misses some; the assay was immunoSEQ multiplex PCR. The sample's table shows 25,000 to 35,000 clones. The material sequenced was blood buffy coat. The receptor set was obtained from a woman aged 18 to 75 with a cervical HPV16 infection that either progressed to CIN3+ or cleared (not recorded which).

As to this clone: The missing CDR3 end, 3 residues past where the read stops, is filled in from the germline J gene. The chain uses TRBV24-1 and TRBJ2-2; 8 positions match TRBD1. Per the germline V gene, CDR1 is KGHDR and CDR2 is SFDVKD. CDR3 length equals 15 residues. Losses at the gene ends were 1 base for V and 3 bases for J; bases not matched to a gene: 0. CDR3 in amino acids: CATSDLQGDTGELFF. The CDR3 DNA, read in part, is TGTGCCACCAGTGATTTACAGGGGGACACCGGGGAG.

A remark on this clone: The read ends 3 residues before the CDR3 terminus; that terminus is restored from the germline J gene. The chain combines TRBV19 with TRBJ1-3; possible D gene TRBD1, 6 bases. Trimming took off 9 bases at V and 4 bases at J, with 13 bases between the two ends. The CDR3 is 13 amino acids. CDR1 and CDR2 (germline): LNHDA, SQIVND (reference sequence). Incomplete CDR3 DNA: TGTGCCAGCAGCCGGGACAACGGAAACACC. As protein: CASSRDNGNT. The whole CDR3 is CASSRDNGNTIYF.